This TCR beta chain was recorded in a study of follicular helper T cells after annual influenza vaccination. The table came from immunoSEQ multiplex PCR; TCRdb's copy has only in-frame clones and leaves some out. Among about 27,000 clones listed, roughly 80% were seen once. Regarding time point: 2014-2015 season, pre-vaccination. ICOS+CD38+ and ICOS-CD38- fractions were sorted from non-naive CD4+CXCR5+PD-1+ cells. Per germline, CDR1 SQVTM and CDR2 ANQGSEA. Trimming left V 5 bases short and J 1 base short, with 5 bases between. The CDR3 is 11 amino acids. This sequence originates from an adult who received the influenza vaccine. The chain carries TRBV29-1 and TRBJ2-5; D is unresolved. Source: CXCR5+ CD38- circulating T follicular helper cells from blood, taken on the day of influenza vaccination. Subset meaning: circulating Tfh, non-naive CD4+CXCR5+PD-1+ (ICOS+CD38+ or ICOS-CD38-). CDR3 amino acids: CSVQIQETQYF. The DNA of the CDR3 is TGCAGCGTTCAGATCCAAGAGACCCAGTACTTC.